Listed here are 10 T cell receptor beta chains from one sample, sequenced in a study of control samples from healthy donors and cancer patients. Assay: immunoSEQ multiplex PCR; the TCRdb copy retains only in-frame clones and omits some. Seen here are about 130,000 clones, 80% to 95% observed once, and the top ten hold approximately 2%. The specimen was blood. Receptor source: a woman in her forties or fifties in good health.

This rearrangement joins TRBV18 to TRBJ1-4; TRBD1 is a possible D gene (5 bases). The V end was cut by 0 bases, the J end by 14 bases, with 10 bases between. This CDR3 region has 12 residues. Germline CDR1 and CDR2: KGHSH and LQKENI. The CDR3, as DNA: TGTGCCAGCTCACCACCGTCCGGGACGCTGTTTTTT. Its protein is CASSPPSGTLFF.

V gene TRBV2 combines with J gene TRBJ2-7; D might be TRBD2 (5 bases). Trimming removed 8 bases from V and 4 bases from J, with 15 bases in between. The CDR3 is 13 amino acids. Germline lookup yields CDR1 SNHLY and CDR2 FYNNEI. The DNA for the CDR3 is TGTGCCAGCGCCGGGGTGGGTGCTTACGAGCAGTACTTC. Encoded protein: CASAGVGAYEQYF. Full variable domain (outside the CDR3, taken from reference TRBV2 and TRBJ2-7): EPEVTQTPSHQVTQMGQEVILRCVPISNHLYFYWYRQILGQKVEFLVSFYNNEISEKSEIFDDQFSVERPDGSNFTLKIRSTKLEDSAMYFCASAGVGAYEQYFGPGTRLTVT.

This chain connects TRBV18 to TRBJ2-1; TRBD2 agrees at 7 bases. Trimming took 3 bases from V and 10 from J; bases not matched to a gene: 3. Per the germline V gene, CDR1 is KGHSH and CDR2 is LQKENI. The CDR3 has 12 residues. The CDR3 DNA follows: TGTGCCAGCTCACCGACTAGCAGAGAGCAGTTCTTC. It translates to CASSPTSREQFF.

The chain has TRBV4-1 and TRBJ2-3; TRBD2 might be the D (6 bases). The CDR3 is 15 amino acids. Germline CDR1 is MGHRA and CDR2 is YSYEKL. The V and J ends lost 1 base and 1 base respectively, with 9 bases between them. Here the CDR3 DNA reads TGCGCCAGCAGCCAAGGGGAGCGGGGCACAGATACGCAGTATTTT. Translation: CASSQGERGTDTQYF.

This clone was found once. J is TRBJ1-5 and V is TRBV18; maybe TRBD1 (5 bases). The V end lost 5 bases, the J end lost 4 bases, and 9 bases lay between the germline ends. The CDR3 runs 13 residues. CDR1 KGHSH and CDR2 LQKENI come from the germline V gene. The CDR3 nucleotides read TGTGCCAGCTCATGGGACCTTAATCAGCCCCAGCATTTT. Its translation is CASSWDLNQPQHF.

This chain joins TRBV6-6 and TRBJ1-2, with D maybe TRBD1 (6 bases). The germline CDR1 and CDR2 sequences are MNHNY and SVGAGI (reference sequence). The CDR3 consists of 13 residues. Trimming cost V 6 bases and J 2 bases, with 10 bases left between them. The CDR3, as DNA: TGTGCCAGCAGGGCGGGGGCCAACTATGGCTACACCTTC. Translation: CASRAGANYGYTF.

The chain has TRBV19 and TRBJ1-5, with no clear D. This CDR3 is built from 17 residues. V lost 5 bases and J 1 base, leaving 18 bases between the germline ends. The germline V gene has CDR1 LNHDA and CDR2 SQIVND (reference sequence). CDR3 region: CASSYSFWGGSNQPQHF. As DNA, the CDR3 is TGTGCCAGTAGTTATTCTTTCTGGGGAGGAAGCAATCAGCCCCAGCATTTT.

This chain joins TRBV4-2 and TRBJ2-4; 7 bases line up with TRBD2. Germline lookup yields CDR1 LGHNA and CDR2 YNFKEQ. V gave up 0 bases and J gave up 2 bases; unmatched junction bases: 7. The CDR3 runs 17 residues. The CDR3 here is CASSQELAGVSKNIQYF. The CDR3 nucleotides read TGTGCCAGCAGCCAAGAACTTGCGGGAGTGTCCAAAAACATTCAGTACTTC.

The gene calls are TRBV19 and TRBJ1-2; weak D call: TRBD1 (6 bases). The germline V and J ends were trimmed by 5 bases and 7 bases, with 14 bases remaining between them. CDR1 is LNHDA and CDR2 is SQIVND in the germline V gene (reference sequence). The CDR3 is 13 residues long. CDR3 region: CASSHTGYSGYTF. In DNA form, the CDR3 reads TGTGCCAGTAGTCACACAGGGTATAGTGGCTACACCTTC. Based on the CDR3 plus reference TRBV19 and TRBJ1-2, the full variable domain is DGGITQSPKYLFRKEGQNVTLSCEQNLNHDAMYWYRQDPGQGLRLIYYSQIVNDFQKGDIAEGYSVSREKKESFPLTVTSAQKNPTAFYLCASSHTGYSGYTFGSGTRLTVV.

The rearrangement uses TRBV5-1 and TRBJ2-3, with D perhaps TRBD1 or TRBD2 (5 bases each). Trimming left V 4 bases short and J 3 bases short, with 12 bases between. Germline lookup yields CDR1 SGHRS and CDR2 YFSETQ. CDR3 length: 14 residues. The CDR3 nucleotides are TGCGCCAGCAGCGTCCGGGGCCAAACAGATACGCAGTATTTT. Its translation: CASSVRGQTDTQYF.